The T cell receptor beta chain described here comes from a study of T-cell memory formation after mild COVID-19. Study context: TCR clusters were largely donor specific. Study-level results: Within pre-infection memory, some responding clones were found, suggesting cross-reactive memory joined. The authors did not confirm SARS-CoV-2 specificity of second-wave clones peaking day 37.

A word on this clonotype: The antigen remains unidentified.

TCRdb ran MiXCR on the 5' RACE reads and lists one entry per CDR3 protein. Of 120,000 to 150,000 distinct CDR3 sequences listed, less than 20% are singletons. Germline V CDR1 and CDR2: SEHNR, FQNEAQ (reference sequence). Between the trimmed V and J ends, which lost 5 bases and 4 bases, there was a span of 13 bases. This CDR3 contains 14 residues. The TCR sequence derives from an adult woman who had mild COVID-19 (a few samples of this study predate the infection). Cell type and time point are not known. The rearrangement links TRBV7-9 to TRBJ2-3, with a possible D match to TRBD2 (6 bases). The sample taken for sequencing was PBMCs or a T cell subset sorted from them (not recorded which). DNA for the CDR3: TGTGCCAGCAGCCTCTCGGGGGTTGCAGATACGCAGTATTTT. Protein: CASSLSGVADTQYF.